These 24 T cell receptor beta chains came from one sample sequenced in a study of blood T cell repertoires in COVID-19. Produced via immunoSEQ multiplex PCR; TCRdb's table is partial and in-frame only. The sample has just over 350,000 clones, about 88% seen once. The sequenced sample was peripheral blood. All receptors come from a woman aged 60-70 years with COVID-19, enrolled during active disease.

The chain combines TRBV4-3 with TRBJ1-2; D is uncertain. The CDR3 covers 13 residues. Per germline, CDR1 LGHNA and CDR2 YSLEER. Trimming took 3 bases from V and 13 from J, leaving 18 bases between them. The CDR3 region has the DNA TGCGCCAGCAGCCACCGAACCCTTACTTCCCCCACCTTC. Translating it yields CASSHRTLTSPTF.

J is TRBJ1-2 and V is TRBV21-1. TRBV21-1 is noted as a pseudogene. The CDR3 extends over 13 amino acids. The CDR3 DNA reads as TGTGCCTACACGTGGTGGAGTTTCTATGGCTACACCTTC. It codes for CAYTWWSFYGYTF.

The J gene is TRBJ1-1, the V gene TRBV7-6; D is possibly TRBD1 (5 bases). The V end lost 4 bases, the J end lost 0 bases, and 15 bases lay between the germline ends. CDR1 SGHVS and CDR2 FNYEAQ come from the germline V gene. The CDR3 consists of 16 residues. CDR3 nucleotides: TGTGCCAGCAGCTACTCGCGGACAATGATGAACACTGAAGCTTTCTTT. As protein: CASSYSRTMMNTEAFF.

The chain has TRBV5-4 and TRBJ1-2, with 9 bases that match TRBD1. This CDR3 comprises 14 residues. In germline, CDR1 is SGHNT, CDR2 YYREEE (reference sequence). Trimming at V came to 4 bases and at J to 4 bases, leaving 5 bases not matched to a gene. This chain's CDR3 is CASSAGQGAYGYTF. DNA for the CDR3: TGTGCCAGCAGCGCGGGACAGGGTGCCTATGGCTACACCTTC.

This rearrangement joins TRBV19 to TRBJ2-1; tentative D call: TRBD2 (6 bases). V was trimmed by 1 base and J by 6 bases, leaving 10 bases between them. Per germline, CDR1 LNHDA and CDR2 SQIVND (reference sequence). The CDR3 extends over 14 amino acids. The CDR3 bases are TGTGCCAGTAGTATAGTGGAGGGTCGCAATGAGCAGTTCTTC. It encodes CASSIVEGRNEQFF.

The chain links TRBV5-1 to TRBJ1-2; no reliable D call. Trimming took off 0 bases at V and 2 bases at J, with 11 bases between the two ends. Germline loops: CDR1 SGHRS, CDR2 YFSETQ. The CDR3 runs to 15 residues. CDR3 DNA: TGCGCCAGCAGCTTGGACCCCTCGAGGAACTATGGCTACACCTTC. Encoded protein: CASSLDPSRNYGYTF.

J is TRBJ2-1 and V is TRBV11-1, with D possibly being TRBD1 (7 bases). CDR1 and CDR2 from the germline V gene are SGHAT and FQDESV (reference sequence). The CDR3 runs to 13 residues. Trimming took off 5 bases at V and 9 bases at J, with 14 bases between the two ends. The CDR3: CASSPPQGGEQFF. The CDR3, as DNA: TGTGCCAGCAGCCCGCCCCAGGGGGGTGAGCAGTTCTTC.

The chain recombines TRBV7-9 with TRBJ2-5, with D possibly TRBD2 on 6 matching bases. CDR1 is SEHNR and CDR2 is FQNEAQ in the germline V gene (reference sequence). The CDR3 is 16 amino acids. V lost 6 bases and J lost 5, with 22 bases in between. The DNA of the CDR3 is TGTGCCAGCAGTGGCTCCGCGGTGGCAGGGAGGGAGACCCAGTACTTC. It translates to CASSGSAVAGRETQYF.

This clone came up once. The genes are TRBV10-3 and TRBJ2-3, with 9 bases lining up with TRBD1. J lost 3 bases, V lost 8 bases, and 9 bases had no gene match. The CDR3 is 15 amino acids. Germline V gene lookup returns CDR1 ENHRY and CDR2 SYGVKD. CDR3 residues: CAISGGQGRTDTQYF. The CDR3 DNA sequence: TGTGCCATCTCAGGGGGACAGGGTAGAACAGATACGCAGTATTTT.

This clone came up a few times. This rearrangement joins TRBV4-2 to TRBJ2-1, with D tentatively TRBD2 (5 bases). The CDR3 extends over 16 amino acids. V lost 0 bases and J 5 bases, leaving 14 bases between the germline ends. Looked up from germline, CDR1 is LGHNA and CDR2 is YNFKEQ. The CDR3 coding sequence is TGTGCCAGCAGCCAAGATCTGGGAGTAGGAAACAATGAGCAGTTCTTC. This gives the protein CASSQDLGVGNNEQFF.

V is TRBV5-1 and J is TRBJ1-6; 8 bases agree with TRBD1. V shed 0 bases and J 8 bases; nucleotides not matched to a gene: 4. The CDR3 extends over 15 amino acids. The germline V gene has CDR1 SGHRS and CDR2 YFSETQ. CDR3 DNA sequence: TGCGCCAGCAGCTTGGGCACAGGGGGAGATTCACCCCTCCACTTT. Protein: CASSLGTGGDSPLHF.

This chain uses TRBV18 with TRBJ1-2; 7 bases align to TRBD1. J gave up 9 bases and V 3 bases, and 13 bases lay outside the gene matches. The CDR3 extends over 15 amino acids. Per germline, CDR1 KGHSH and CDR2 LQKENI. This chain's CDR3 is CASSPSEGQYESYTF. The DNA for the CDR3 is TGTGCCAGCTCACCCTCCGAGGGACAGTATGAAAGCTACACCTTC. The full variable domain, rest sourced from reference TRBV18 and TRBJ1-2, is NAGVMQNPRHLVRRRGQEARLRCSPMKGHSHVYWYRQLPEEGLKFMVYLQKENIIDESGMPKERFSAEFPKEGPSILRIQQVVRGDSAAYFCASSPSEGQYESYTFGSGTRLTVV.

V gene TRBV4-1 combines with J gene TRBJ2-3, with 8 bases fitting TRBD2. The CDR3 is 15 amino acids. Per germline, CDR1 MGHRA and CDR2 YSYEKL. With V trimmed by 4 bases and J by 0 bases, 3 bases remained unmatched. The CDR3 spells CASSPAGGSTDTQYF. CDR3 DNA sequence: TGCGCCAGCAGCCCGGCGGGGGGAAGCACAGATACGCAGTATTTT.

The chain employs TRBV7-9 and TRBJ2-2, with TRBD1 matching over 9 bases. The CDR3 totals 15 residues. Germline CDR1 reads SEHNR; CDR2 reads FQNEAQ (reference sequence). J gave up 4 bases and V 3 bases, and 3 bases lay outside the gene matches. CDR3 sequence: CASSFETGGTGELFF. CDR3 bases: TGTGCCAGCAGCTTCGAGACAGGGGGCACCGGGGAGCTGTTTTTT.

This clone was seen once. The J gene is TRBJ2-7, the V gene TRBV4-3, with 10 bases that match TRBD1. This CDR3 has 17 amino acids. The germline gives CDR1 LGHNA, CDR2 YSLEER. With V trimmed by 4 bases and J by 3 bases, 12 bases remained unmatched. The CDR3 coding sequence is TGCGCCAGCAGCCCCATCCTTTCGGACAGGGGGGACTACGAGCAGTACTTC. Amino acids: CASSPILSDRGDYEQYF.

The genes are TRBV5-8 and TRBJ1-6; 9 bases fit TRBD1. The CDR3 consists of 16 residues. The J segment lost 7 bases and the V segment lost 0 bases, leaving 5 bases of the junction unmatched. Germline assignment: CDR1 SGHTS and CDR2 YDEGEE. The chain's CDR3 is CASSLDWTGANSPLHF. CDR3 sequence (DNA): TGTGCCAGCAGCTTGGATTGGACAGGGGCGAATTCACCCCTCCACTTT. The full variable domain, its missing parts supplied by reference TRBV5-8 and TRBJ1-6, is EAGVTQSPTHLIKTRGQQATLRCSPISGHTSVYWYQQALGLGLQFLLWYDEGEERNRGNFPPRFSGRQFPNYSSELNVNALELEDSALYLCASSLDWTGANSPLHFGNGTRLTVT.

This rearrangement joins TRBV7-9 to TRBJ1-2; TRBD1 matches 9 bases. Germline V gene sequence: CDR1 SEHNR, CDR2 FQNEAQ (reference sequence). Trimming at V came to 1 base and at J to 4 bases, leaving 1 base not matched to a gene. The CDR3 is 14 residues long. This CDR3 is CASSLETGGYGYTF. The CDR3 nucleotides are TGTGCCAGCAGCTTAGAGACAGGGGGCTATGGCTACACCTTC.

The chain recombines TRBV2 with TRBJ2-5; D may be TRBD2 (6 bases). CDR1 is SNHLY and CDR2 is FYNNEI in the germline V gene. This CDR3 contains 12 residues. Trimming took off 4 bases at V and 5 bases at J, with 8 bases between the two ends. The CDR3 here is CASSGSGETQYF. For the CDR3, the DNA is TGTGCCAGCAGTGGTAGCGGTGAGACCCAGTACTTC.

J is TRBJ1-4 and V is TRBV6-5; TRBD1 matches 8 bases. The germline CDR1 and CDR2 sequences are MNHEY and SVGAGI. J was trimmed by 7 bases and V by 4 bases; bases with no gene match: 5. This CDR3 is 14 amino acids long. CDR3 region: CASSSGGSGEKLFF. The CDR3 bases are TGTGCCAGCAGTTCAGGGGGCTCGGGTGAAAAACTGTTTTTT.

This clone has just a few counts. The CDR3 region has the DNA TGTGCCAGCAGTTCAGGGGGATCCCAGCATTTT. The encoded protein is CASSSGGSQHF. V gene TRBV27 combines with J gene TRBJ1-5; 7 bases agree with TRBD1. Germline CDR1 MNHEY, CDR2 SMNVEV (reference sequence). This CDR3 has 11 residues. With V trimmed by 4 bases and J by 11 bases, 2 bases remained unmatched.

The genes are TRBV29-1 and TRBJ2-3; 7 bases line up with TRBD2. Trimming removed 1 base from V and 3 bases from J; junction bases left unmatched: 4. There are 14 residues in the CDR3. CDR1 is SQVTM and CDR2 is ANQGSEA in the germline V gene. Here the CDR3 reads CSVEGLAGTDTQYF. The CDR3 bases are TGCAGCGTTGAAGGGTTAGCGGGTACAGATACGCAGTATTTT.

The CDR3: CASSSYRVNYGYTF. CDR3 DNA sequence: TGTGCCAGCAGTTCCTACAGGGTTAACTATGGCTACACCTTC. The V and J genes are TRBV28 and TRBJ1-2; perhaps TRBD1 as D (6 bases). Trimming took 4 bases from V and 1 from J, leaving 10 bases between them. Germline V lookup: CDR1 MDHEN, CDR2 SYDVKM. This CDR3 is built from 14 residues.

The chain carries TRBV2 and TRBJ1-1; 11 nucleotides agree with TRBD1. The CDR3 is made up of 15 amino acids. The V segment lost 10 bases and the J segment 1 base; nucleotides outside the gene matches: 8. CDR1 and CDR2 from the germline V gene are SNHLY and FYNNEI. The CDR3 DNA reads as TGTGCCACTGCGAGGGACAGGGGGAGGAACACTGAAGCTTTCTTT. Its protein is CATARDRGRNTEAFF.

This rearrangement joins TRBV6-6 to TRBJ1-2; D may be TRBD1 (6 bases). Trimming removed 5 bases from V and 0 bases from J, with 13 bases in between. This CDR3 is built from 15 residues. Germline V gives CDR1 MNHNY, CDR2 SVGAGI (reference sequence). Here the CDR3 DNA reads TGTGCCAGCAGTCCACAAGGACAGCCTAACTATGGCTACACCTTC. Amino acid sequence: CASSPQGQPNYGYTF.